Following are 28 T cell receptor beta chains from one sample sequenced in a study of tumor-infiltrating lymphocytes in primary liver carcinoma. Total RNA amounting to 450 to 550 ng was the source from which TCR beta cDNA was made with a constant-region primer. Sequencing libraries for TCR beta derived from three nested multiplex PCR rounds that used slightly modified ARM-PCR. The opening two PCR rounds, nine to eleven cycles each, paired TRBV1-TRBV30 forward primers with a C-beta reverse primer. TCRdb re-called the multiplex PCR reads through MiXCR, storing one row per CDR3 protein. The sample includes over 100,000 distinct CDR3 sequences, around two thirds seen only once; the top ten take 7.5% to 10%. DNA and RNA were both co-extracted from 20-30 mg of bulk tissue that had not been sorted. Sequenced: tumor-adjacent normal liver tissue. These receptors originate from a woman aged 60-75 years with primary liver carcinoma and hepatitis B virus infection.

A note on this clonotype: Because it lacks the conserved phenylalanine or tryptophan at the end, this CDR3 is likely a read error. The chain joins TRBV6-5 to TRBJ2-6, with unresolved D. The CDR3 sequence is 17 residues long. Per the germline V gene, CDR1 is MNHEY and CDR2 is SVGAGI. The CDR3 bases are TGTTCCAGCAGTTACGATACGGGTCCTTCTGGGGCCAACGTCCTGACTCTC. The encoded protein is CSSSYDTGPSGANVLTL.

With respect to this clonotype: This may stem from a read error, because a much larger clone lies one nucleotide away. As the CDR3 is not closed by the conserved phenylalanine or tryptophan, this likely results from a read error. It is unclear where the CDR3 begins or ends on the DNA, so no DNA is shown, and the CDR3 is as TCRdb lists it. Here the CDR3 reads CASSLGGSYEFS. The chain is built from TRBV5-6 and TRBJ2-1; TRBD1 was called by the table and not checked on the DNA. A total of 12 residues make up the CDR3, ends included. Germline CDR1 SGHDT, CDR2 YYEEEE.

About this clonotype: One end of the junction is discordant with germline, which a read error may explain. V is TRBV6-1 and J is TRBJ1-3; D may be TRBD1 (5 bases). The CDR3 consists of 16 residues. CDR1 and CDR2 (germline): MNHNS, SASEGT. CDR3 residues: CTSSRRGFWSENTIYF. In DNA form, the CDR3 reads TGTACCAGCAGTCGGCGGGGGTTTTGGTCTGAAAACACCATATATTTT.

Points on this clonotype: A much larger clone differs from this one at a single base, so this may be a read error. V is TRBV10-3 and J is TRBJ2-2; 7 positions agree with TRBD1. Per the germline V gene, CDR1 is ENHRY and CDR2 is SYGVKD. CDR3 length: 13 residues. The CDR3 reads CAIGTENTEELFF. The CDR3 nucleotides read TGTGCCATCGGGACAGAGAACACCGAGGAGCTGTTTTTT.

As regards this clonotype: No conserved phenylalanine or tryptophan is present at the end of the CDR3, so a read error is the likely explanation. The J gene is TRBJ2-5, the V gene TRBV11-2, with D uncertain. The CDR3 covers 13 residues. Looked up from germline, CDR1 is SGHAT and CDR2 is FQNNGV. The V and J ends lost 5 bases and 8 bases respectively, with 15 bases between them. The DNA for the CDR3 is TGTGCCAGCAGCGCTCCTGGGGTAAAAACCCAGTACTTA. Protein product: CASSAPGVKTQYL.

About this clonotype: A junction boundary mismatches the germline segment, possibly from a read error. The genes are TRBV29-1 and TRBJ2-3; D possibly corresponds to TRBD1 (6 bases). There are 12 residues in the CDR3. Germline assignment: CDR1 SQVTM and CDR2 ANQGSEA. CDR3 loop: CCARRGADMQYF. CDR3 coding DNA: TGCTGCGCGCGCAGGGGCGCGGATATGCAGTATTTT.

Comments on this clonotype: A read error is likely, as this CDR3 ends without the conserved phenylalanine or tryptophan. V usage is TRBV11-2 and J usage is TRBJ1-1, with 8 bases fitting TRBD1. This CDR3 has 16 amino acids. CDR1 SGHAT and CDR2 FQNNGV come from the germline V gene. CDR3 loop: CANNSLTGGWITDAFL. For the CDR3, the DNA is TGTGCCAACAACTCCTTAACAGGGGGTTGGATCACTGATGCTTTCCTT.

About this clonotype: One end of the junction is discordant with germline, which a read error may explain. This chain connects TRBV10-2 to TRBJ2-7, with D possibly being TRBD1 or TRBD2 (5 bases each). CDR3 length: 13 residues. CDR1 is WSHSY and CDR2 is SAAADI in the germline V gene. The CDR3 sequence is CASGESGPYEQNF. CDR3 bases: TGCGCCAGCGGTGAGTCGGGGCCTTACGAGCAGAACTTC.

With respect to this clonotype: The junction does not match germline at one end; this may be a read error. This chain uses TRBV10-1 with TRBJ2-1; D remains ambiguous. The CDR3 is 14 amino acids. CDR1 and CDR2 (germline): WNHNN, SYGVQD (reference sequence). The CDR3 DNA sequence: TGCGCTAGCAGCCCCGGGTCTAGATACAATGAGCAGTTCTTC. Amino acids: CASSPGSRYNEQFF.

This clonotype was detected ten times or more. A junction end diverges from the germline sequence, so it may reflect a read error. The chain is built from TRBV11-1 and TRBJ2-3, with TRBD2 identical over 7 bases. This CDR3 has 14 amino acids. Per germline, CDR1 SGHAT and CDR2 FQDESV (reference sequence). This chain's CDR3 is CASSLRQRAGEPHF. DNA for the CDR3: TGTGCCAGCAGCTTAAGACAACGTGCGGGAGAGCCTCACTTT.

On this clonotype itself: Relative to the germline gene, one junction end is altered; a read error may explain this. V gene TRBV6-1 combines with J gene TRBJ1-5; 7 bases are a match to TRBD1. The germline V gene has CDR1 MNHNS and CDR2 SASEGT. The CDR3 is made up of 13 amino acids. The CDR3: CASSQDRAKPQHF. DNA of the CDR3: TGCGCCAGCAGTCAAGACAGGGCTAAGCCCCAGCATTTT.

On this clonotype: At one end, the junction sequence differs from germline, possibly due to a read error. This rearrangement joins TRBV7-9 to TRBJ1-1, with no clear D. CDR1 SEHNR and CDR2 FQNEAQ come from the germline V gene (reference sequence). The CDR3 contains 14 residues. CDR3 loop: CASSLRQLNTETFF. The CDR3 DNA reads TGTGCCAGCAGCTTAAGGCAGCTGAACACTGAAACTTTCTTT.

The chain uses TRBV29-1 and TRBJ1-2; TRBD1 might be the D (5 bases). The CDR3 runs to 13 residues. Per germline, CDR1 SQVTM and CDR2 ANQGSEA. V was clipped by 3 bases and J by 5 bases, with 13 bases between them. The CDR3 here is CSVESGSAYGYTF. Here the CDR3 DNA reads TGCAGCGTTGAGTCAGGGAGTGCATATGGCTACACCTTC.

In regard to this clonotype: It may be a read error: a sequence one base away is much more abundant. This chain links TRBV6-4 with TRBJ1-6; TRBD1 is a possible D gene (5 bases). Germline CDR1 and CDR2: MRHNA and SNTAGT. With 4 bases removed from V and 9 bases from J, the gap between germline ends came to 22 bases. The CDR3 is 17 amino acids. The DNA for the CDR3 is TGTGCCAGCAGTGTCCCACTCCCGCAACAGGTGGTTTCACCCCTCCACTTT. It codes for CASSVPLPQQVVSPLHF.

Worth noting for this clonotype: At one boundary the junction diverges from the germline segment, which might be a read error. This chain links TRBV4-2 with TRBJ1-2; D not resolved. This CDR3 has 16 amino acids. Germline CDR1 and CDR2: LGHNA and YNFKEQ. CDR3 amino acids: CASIQDHRMRPEGYTF. The DNA for the CDR3 is TGTGCCAGCATCCAAGATCATAGGATGAGGCCTGAGGGCTACACCTTC.

A word on this clonotype: A read error is possible here, since a much larger clone lies one base away. The chain is built from TRBV5-1 and TRBJ2-5; 7 bases line up with TRBD2. The germline gives CDR1 SGHRS, CDR2 YFSETQ. The CDR3 contains 15 residues. With 0 bases clipped from V and 2 bases from J, the junction kept 4 bases outside the gene matches. The CDR3 spells CASSLVGTTQETQYF. As DNA, the CDR3 is TGCGCCAGCAGCTTGGTGGGGACTACACAAGAGACCCAGTACTTC. The full variable domain, in which reference TRBV5-1 and TRBJ2-5 provide the parts outside the CDR3, is KAGVTQTPRYLIKTRGQQVTLSCSPISGHRSVSWYQQTPGQGLQFLFEYFSETQRNKGNFPGRFSGRQFSNSRSEMNVSTLELGDSALYLCASSLVGTTQETQYFGPGTRLLVL.

As to this clonotype: This may arise from a read error, as a much more abundant clone is one base away. This chain links TRBV7-9 with TRBJ1-2; no definite D call. From germline, CDR1 is SEHNR and CDR2 FQNEAQ (reference sequence). The CDR3 runs to 15 residues. Trimming took 1 base from V and 5 from J, leaving 14 bases between them. Here the CDR3 DNA reads TGTGCCAGCAGCTTAGGGCCGATTAGGCTATATGGCTACACCTTC. Translation: CASSLGPIRLYGYTF. Variable domain in full (rest from reference TRBV7-9 and TRBJ1-2): DTGVSQNPRHKITKRGQNVTFRCDPISEHNRLYWYRQTLGQGPEFLTYFQNEAQLEKSRLLSDRFSAERPKGSFSTLEIQRTEQGDSAMYLCASSLGPIRLYGYTFGSGTRLTVV.

About this clonotype: The junction differs from germline at one of its ends, possibly a read error. This rearrangement joins TRBV28 to TRBJ1-5; D is ambiguous. The CDR3 has 14 amino acids. The germline V gene has CDR1 MDHEN and CDR2 SYDVKM. The CDR3 sequence is CASSFAGSYQPLHF. In nucleotides, the CDR3 is TGTGCCAGCAGTTTTGCGGGGAGTTATCAGCCCCTGCATTTT. The full variable domain, with the rest looked up from reference TRBV28 and TRBJ1-5, is DVKVTQSSRYLVKRTGEKVFLECVQDMDHENMFWYRQDPGLGLRLIYFSYDVKMKEKGDIPEGYSVSREKKERFSLILESASTNQTSMYLCASSFAGSYQPLHFGDGTRLSIL.

CDR3 sequence reads: CGSSSREGAWEQYF. The CDR3 DNA is TGTGGCAGTAGTTCCCGGGAGGGGGCTTGGGAGCAGTACTTC. This sequence joins TRBV6-6 and TRBJ2-7; TRBD2 is a possible D gene (8 bases). Germline loops: CDR1 MNHNY, CDR2 SVGAGI (reference sequence). This CDR3 is 14 amino acids long.

The chain recombines TRBV5-5 with TRBJ2-6; 9 bases match TRBD1. From germline, CDR1 is SGHKS and CDR2 YYEKEE (reference sequence). Unmatched junction bases numbered 15, after V lost 6 bases and J lost 2 bases. The CDR3 extends over 19 amino acids. The CDR3 DNA is TGTGCCAGCAACCCCGCCCCGAGACAGGGGGGACCTGGGGCCAACGTCCTGACTTTC. Its translation is CASNPAPRQGGPGANVLTF.

The chain uses TRBV11-2 and TRBJ1-1; possibly TRBD1 for D (5 bases). This CDR3 contains 14 residues. Germline-derived CDR1 and CDR2 are SGHAT and FQNNGV. The V end lost 8 bases, the J end lost 3 bases, and 16 bases lay between the germline ends. CDR3 sequence reads: CASGSGGGDTEAFF. The CDR3 nucleotides are TGTGCCAGCGGCTCGGGGGGTGGGGACACTGAAGCTTTCTTT.

The chain links TRBV7-9 to TRBJ2-5, with 9 bases that match TRBD2. V gave up 7 bases and J gave up 0 bases; unmatched junction bases: 9. Germline lookup yields CDR1 SEHNR and CDR2 FQNEAQ (reference sequence). This CDR3 spans 16 amino acids. DNA for the CDR3: TGTGCCAGCAACCCCCGGGCTAGCGGGAACCAAGAGACCCAGTACTTC. It specifies CASNPRASGNQETQYF.

This clonotype was recorded once. The genes are TRBV4-2 and TRBJ2-4, with 7 bases aligning to TRBD2. Per the germline V gene, CDR1 is LGHNA and CDR2 is YNFKEQ. The CDR3 consists of 20 residues. The CDR3 bases are TGTGCAAGGAGCCAAGAGTCCCCTAGTGGGAGGGTAGGGCCAGGAAACATTCAGTACTTC. Amino acids: CARSQESPSGRVGPGNIQYF.

The gene calls are TRBV7-3 and TRBJ2-3; D remains ambiguous. CDR3 size: 13 residues. V lost 3 bases and J lost 2, with 6 bases in between. CDR1 is SGHTA and CDR2 is FQGTGA in the germline V gene. This chain's CDR3 is CASSLEHTDTQYF. The CDR3 nucleotides are TGTGCCAGCAGCTTGGAGCACACAGATACGCAGTATTTT. Filled out from reference TRBV7-3 and TRBJ2-3, the complete variable domain reads GAGVSQTPSNKVTEKGKYVELRCDPISGHTALYWYRQSLGQGPEFLIYFQGTGAADDSGLPNDRFFAVRPEGSVSTLKIQRTERGDSAVYLCASSLEHTDTQYFGPGTRLTVL.

This clonotype was picked up a small number of times. Given a much more abundant clone one base away, this may be a read error. The CDR3 sequence: CANSQEPGGGYGYTF. The CDR3, as DNA: TGCGCCAACAGCCAAGAACCCGGGGGGGGCTATGGCTACACCTTC. The rearrangement uses TRBV4-1 and TRBJ1-2, with D perhaps TRBD1 (5 bases). This CDR3 is 15 amino acids long. CDR1 and CDR2 (germline): MGHRA, YSYEKL.

This clonotype was seen many times. The chain has TRBV7-3 and TRBJ2-1, with TRBD2 matching over 7 bases. This CDR3 is built from 15 residues. Germline trimming cut 4 bases from V and 7 bases from J; bases unmatched to any gene: 10. Per germline, CDR1 SGHTA and CDR2 FQGTGA. CDR3 protein: CASSSHAGVSNEQFF. The CDR3 DNA is TGTGCCAGCAGCTCCCACGCGGGAGTCTCGAATGAGCAGTTCTTC.

Worth noting for this clonotype: One end of the junction fails to match germline, which may point to a read error. The CDR3 bases are TGTGCCAGCAGACCCCCAGGGTCCTACGAGCAGAACTTC. This sequence encodes CASRPPGSYEQNF. V is TRBV2 and J is TRBJ2-7, with D perhaps TRBD1 (5 bases). The CDR3 runs to 13 residues. Germline CDR1 and CDR2: SNHLY and FYNNEI.

Notes on this clonotype: A much more abundant neighbour one base away suggests this may be a read error. This chain connects TRBV5-1 to TRBJ2-5, with 8 bases matching TRBD2. CDR3 length equals 16 residues. CDR1 and CDR2 (germline): SGHRS, YFSETQ. The ends lost 4 bases at V and 3 bases at J; junction bases unmatched: 11. The CDR3 DNA reads as TGCGCCAGCAGCCGGGGACTAGTGGGAGCTGAAGAGACCCAGTACTTC. Translated: CASSRGLVGAEETQYF.